This entry is about one TCR beta chain. There is no known antigen for this receptor. Qualities for individual bases were not recorded, and no much larger clone is one base off. The CDR3 runs 14 residues from the cysteine to the phenylalanine. The kept DNA is CDR3 alone, 42 bases in frame from the first base. V is shortened by 2 bases, J by 3 bases, and the region joining them spans 10 bases. In the germline V gene, CDR1 corresponds to MNHEY and CDR2 to SVGAGI. Patients with autoimmune disease history or receiving systemic immunosuppression were excluded from the trial. In every dose cohort, peripheral blood was drawn for TCR sequencing at baseline, cycle 4 day 1, and cycle 7 day 1. Samples were obtained from an open-label, multicenter, first-in-human phase I dose-escalation trial of ivuxolimab. The trial enrolled adults with locally advanced or metastatic head and neck squamous cell, hepatocellular, melanoma or renal cell carcinoma. Before TCR sequencing, CD4+ T cells and CD8+ T cells were sorted from peripheral blood as separate populations.

The sample is drawn from a study of OX40 agonist ivuxolimab in advanced cancers. Broadly, across the study: Ivuxolimab, which targeted the costimulatory receptor OX40 (CD134), was an agonistic, fully human IgG2 monoclonal antibody. Intravenous ivuxolimab was administered to patients every 2 weeks at six dose levels: 0.01, 0.1, 0.3, 1.5, 3 and 10 mg/kg. Of the roughly 52 patients in dose escalation, 19 had hepatocellular carcinoma, about 15 had melanoma, 9 had renal cell carcinoma and 9 had head and neck cancer. The dose-escalation cohort was almost 85% male with a mean age of roughly 60 years, ranging from about 23 to 85. Patients were allowed to have had prior anti-PD-1, anti-PD-L1 or anti-CTLA-4 therapy, and 40% to 45% of the dose-escalation patients had previously received checkpoint inhibitors. Partial responses occurred in three dose-escalation patients: two with cutaneous melanoma and one with hepatocellular carcinoma. The point of sequencing TCRbeta in the periphery was to test whether ivuxolimab changed TCR sequence diversity and drove clonal T-cell expansion. The monotherapy dose-escalation portion (N ≈ 56 patients) of the phase I ivuxolimab trial is reported in the paper. What the authors observed across the whole study: At doses from 0.1 to 3.0 mg/kg, clonal expansion was seen in both CD4+ and CD8+ blood T cells between baseline and week 6. After ivuxolimab, expanded clones were on average more numerous among CD8+ T cells than among CD4+ T cells. In the 0.1-3.0 mg/kg groups, partial responders had among the lowest normalized peripheral clonal expansion, particularly in CD8+ T cells. Low levels of normalized T-cell clonal expansion were also seen in some patients who did not respond. Which antigens the clonally expanded peripheral T cells were specific for was not determined.

To sequence the TCRbeta CDR3 region, genomic DNA was isolated from the sorted cells. TCRbeta CDR3 regions were sequenced using the immunoSEQ Assay. TCRdb took over this immuneACCESS table, retaining in-frame rearrangements with V and J assigned. Such tables are incomplete; in checked studies, under half of the missing clones stem from an unresolved V gene, and the remainder is unexplained. The table for this sample lists 150,000 to 190,000 clones; 90% to 95% of them were counted only once. About 0.31% of the sample rests with the top ten. This clonotype originated in an adult with an advanced solid tumor such as melanoma, head and neck, liver or kidney cancer. The sequence is built from TRBV6-5 and TRBJ1-2; the D gene assignment is ambiguous. The sequenced sample was CD4+ or CD8+ T cells sorted from blood, obtained in a trial of the OX40 agonist ivuxolimab. The DNA sequence is given as TGTGCCAGCAGTTACGGGAGTCCGTACTATGGCTACACCTTC. It specifies CASSYGSPYYGYTF.